This TCR beta chain is from a study of PD-1 blockade in mismatch repair-deficient tumors. Study findings and constraints: After pembrolizumab, tumor-resident clones rose rapidly, then generally contracted before radiologic responses.

Trimming pared 2 bases from V and 5 bases from J, leaving 8 bases between. Per the germline V gene, CDR1 is SGHRS and CDR2 is YFSETQ. This CDR3 contains 13 residues. About this clone: Its antigen remains unidentified.

The method was immunoSEQ multiplex PCR; TCRdb's version includes in-frame clones alone and lacks a portion of them. This table has some 120,000 clones, 85% to 90% appearing once. The TCR-sequenced patients were a few responders to pembrolizumab. The sequence was collected from an adult with mismatch repair-deficient cancer. The chain carries TRBV5-1 and TRBJ2-4; D call uncertain. Sequenced material: peripheral blood, taken roughly 70 weeks after starting pembrolizumab. The DNA for the CDR3 is TGCGCCAGCAGCTTCGACTCCCAAAACATTCAGTACTTC. Translated: CASSFDSQNIQYF.